This record covers a single TCR beta chain. PCR employed 60 Vbeta and 13 Jbeta primers. The assay was immunoSEQ multiplex PCR, and TCRdb's table has in-frame clones only and misses some. This table has around 100,000 clones, about 79% appearing once. The sample originates from a study of cytomegalovirus exposure and HLA in healthy donors. The source is a man in his 60s in good health and CMV-seropositive. Sequencing was performed on PBMCs.

CDR3 nucleotides: TGCGCCAGCAGCCAAGATATCGGGACAGGGGGCCGCAATGAGCAGTTCTTC. It encodes CASSQDIGTGGRNEQFF. V usage is TRBV4-3 and J usage is TRBJ2-1; 12 positions agree with TRBD1. The germline CDR1 and CDR2 sequences are LGHNA and YSLEER. V lost 0 bases, J lost 6 bases, and 6 bases stayed unmatched. The CDR3 spans 17 residues.